This T cell receptor beta chain is from a study of PD-1 blockade in classical Hodgkin lymphoma. Each patient experienced a relapse that followed autologous stem cell transplantation, and brentuximab vedotin exposure varied. Complete response, partial response or progressive disease was each patient's best response. Method: immunoSEQ multiplex PCR; TCRdb's copy keeps in-frame clones and lacks some. The table shows 15,000 or so clones, with roughly 86% occurring only once. The TCR sequence derives from a human donor with classical Hodgkin lymphoma. The sequencing used peripheral blood mononuclear cells (PBMCs), collected at baseline.

CDR3 region: CASSTYEQYF. For the CDR3, the DNA is TGTGCCAGCAGCACCTACGAGCAGTACTTC. This sequence joins TRBV9 and TRBJ2-7, with D hard to call. V gave up 4 bases and J gave up 2 bases, with 1 base separating them. This CDR3 has 10 amino acids. Germline V gene sequence: CDR1 SGDLS, CDR2 YYNGEE. The full variable domain, rest sourced from reference TRBV9 and TRBJ2-7, is DSGVTQTPKHLITATGQRVTLRCSPRSGDLSVYWYQQSLDQGLQFLIQYYNGEERAKGNILERFSAQQFPDLHSELNLSSLELGDSALYFCASSTYEQYFGPGTRLTVT.